These T cell receptor beta chains were read from a single sample in a study of T cell responses to AZD1222 COVID-19 vaccine. Sequenced by immunoSEQ multiplex PCR; TCRdb stores in-frame clones only, minus some. The repertoire holds 70,000 to 90,000 clones, with about 83% as singletons. Sequencing used peripheral blood, obtained on day 0 of AZD1222 vaccination. The receptors originated from an adult in good health. CDR3s include the opening cysteine and the closing phenylalanine or tryptophan. A D gene is named only where the DNA matches it firmly. The size entry is marked missing in some rows and otherwise reads once, few, many or a size class.

j_call d_call v_call clone_size cdr3_nt cdr3_aa
TRBJ2-7 TRBD2 TRBV10-3 - TGTGCCATCGAGGAGCGGGAGGGCCGCTACGAGCAGTACTTC CAIEEREGRYEQYF
TRBJ1-5 TRBD1 TRBV7-8 - TGTGCCAGCAGCTTAAGGAAACAGGGGGCCGTCGTTCAGCCCCAGCATTTT CASSLRKQGAVVQPQHF
TRBJ1-2 - TRBV6-5 once TGTGCCAGCCTTTCGCTGGGAAACTATGGCTACACCTTC CASLSLGNYGYTF
TRBJ1-2 TRBD1 TRBV28 - TGTGCCAGCAGTTTTGGGACAGGGGTCCTAGGGGACTATGGCTACACCTTC CASSFGTGVLGDYGYTF
TRBJ1-5 - TRBV28 - TGTGCCAGCAGTTTAGGGGGTCAGCCCCAGCATTTT CASSLGGQPQHF
TRBJ2-1 - TRBV7-2 - TGTGCCAGCAACCTCAATATCCAAACAGGGCAGTTCTTC CASNLNIQTGQFF
TRBJ1-4 TRBD1 TRBV25-1 - TGTGCCAGCACTCCCTTAACAGGGGGTAATGAAAAACTGTTTTTT CASTPLTGGNEKLFF
TRBJ2-3 TRBD2 TRBV5-6 - TGTGCCAGCAGTTCCATCGCGGGGGGGCTTGTGACAGATACGCAGTATTTT CASSSIAGGLVTDTQYF
TRBJ2-5 - TRBV29-1 - TGCAGCGTTGAGGTCCAAGAGACCCAGTACTTC CSVEVQETQYF
TRBJ1-4 - TRBV2 - TGTGCCAGCAGTACACTCGGCATTGACAGCTCAGGAGAGTTTGGGGAAAAACTGTTTTTT CASSTLGIDSSGEFGEKLFF
TRBJ1-3 - TRBV11-2 once TGTGCCAGCAGCCTTTTTGGTGGGGAAGGAAACACCATATATTTT CASSLFGGEGNTIYF
TRBJ1-2 - TRBV4-2 - TGTGCCAGCAGCCAAGATCCACACGCTAACTATGGCTACACCTTC CASSQDPHANYGYTF
TRBJ2-7 TRBD2 TRBV5-5 - TGTGCCAGCAGCTTTAACCCGGGACTAGCGGCCGGCGGCCACGAGCAGTACTTC CASSFNPGLAAGGHEQYF
TRBJ2-7 TRBD1 TRBV7-3 - TGTGCCAGCAGCCTGGGACAGGGCCCCTCCTACGAGCAGTACTTC CASSLGQGPSYEQYF
TRBJ2-3 TRBD2 TRBV6-5 - TGTGCCAGCAGTTACCAAGCGGGATTCACAGATACGCAGTATTTT CASSYQAGFTDTQYF
TRBJ2-7 - TRBV6-2/TRBV6-3 - TGTGCCAGCAGCCCCCGGGGGGCCGCCGACTACGAGCAGTACTTC CASSPRGAADYEQYF
TRBJ2-1 TRBD1 TRBV14 - TGTGCCAGCAGCCAGACAGGGGCGATTAGCAATGAGCAGTTCTTC CASSQTGAISNEQFF
TRBJ2-1 - TRBV28 - TGTGCCAGCTACCGCCTGACTAGCAATGAGCAGTTCTTC CASYRLTSNEQFF
TRBJ1-5 TRBD1 TRBV18 few TGTGCCAGCTCAAAGATGACAGGGGCAGGGGATATCGGCAATCAGCCCCAGCATTTT CASSKMTGAGDIGNQPQHF
TRBJ1-4 - TRBV5-1 - TGCGCCAGCAGAACCACTGGGGGAAATAATGAAAAACTGTTTTTT CASRTTGGNNEKLFF
TRBJ1-6 - TRBV28 - TGTGCCAGCAGTCGGGAGGTGCGGTCCTATAATTCACCCCTCCACTTT CASSREVRSYNSPLHF
TRBJ1-2 TRBD1 TRBV18 - TGTGCCAGCTCTCGGGACAGGGGAGGAGACTATGGCTACACCTTC CASSRDRGGDYGYTF
TRBJ1-3 - TRBV7-9 - TGTGCCAGCAGCTTAGTCTCAGGGGTTGGAAACACCATATATTTT CASSLVSGVGNTIYF
TRBJ2-3 - TRBV5-5 - TGTGCCAGCAGCTTGGCGGTGACAGGAGGCACAGATACGCAGTATTTT CASSLAVTGGTDTQYF
TRBJ1-6 - TRBV19 - TGTGCCAGTAGCCCCCGGGACCTCCCCAATTCACCCCTCCACTTT CASSPRDLPNSPLHF
TRBJ1-4 TRBD1 TRBV7-9 - TGTGCCAGCAGCTTCGCCGGGACAGGGGAAAAACTGTTTTTT CASSFAGTGEKLFF
TRBJ2-3 - TRBV5-1 - TGCGCCAGCAGCTTGGACGGGAGAGCAGATACGCAGTATTTT CASSLDGRADTQYF
TRBJ1-1 - TRBV28 - TGTGCCAGCAGTTTATCCGACACTGAAGCTTTCTTT CASSLSDTEAFF
TRBJ1-1 - TRBV7-2 - TGTGCCAGCAGACAAATTGGGGGGGTGTATGACACTGAAGCTTTCTTT CASRQIGGVYDTEAFF
TRBJ2-1 TRBD1 TRBV12-3/TRBV12-4 - TGTGCCAGCAGTTCCAGGGGGCTCATTGAGCAGTTCTTC CASSSRGLIEQFF
TRBJ1-2 - TRBV25-1 - TGTGCCAGCAGTGAGGGGGGTGGCTACACCTTC CASSEGGGYTF
TRBJ2-1 - TRBV16 - TGTGCCAGCAGCCAATCTTCCCCTGGCGGGGATGAGCAGTTCTTC CASSQSSPGGDEQFF
TRBJ2-6 - TRBV2 once TGTGCCAGCAGTGACTCGGGGGCCAACGTCCTGACTTTC CASSDSGANVLTF
TRBJ1-4 - TRBV5-4 - TGTGCCAGCAGCTTGGACAGCCGAAATGAAAAACTGTTTTTT CASSLDSRNEKLFF
TRBJ1-2 - TRBV28 - TGTGCCAGCACCGAAAACAGGAACTATGGCTACACCTTC CASTENRNYGYTF
TRBJ1-5 TRBD1 TRBV7-9 - TGTGCCAGCAGCCCCGACAGGGGAGACCAGCCCCAGCATTTT CASSPDRGDQPQHF
TRBJ1-1 - TRBV6-2/TRBV6-3 few TGTGCCAGCAGTTACTCGAAACTCTGGCCGAGAGCCAACACTGAAGCTTTCTTT CASSYSKLWPRANTEAFF
TRBJ1-5 - TRBV13 - TGTGCCAGCAGCTTATGGGGTCAGCCCCAGCATTTT CASSLWGQPQHF
TRBJ1-3 - TRBV5-4 - TGTGCCAGCAGCGGTCAGGGGAGAAACACCATATATTTT CASSGQGRNTIYF
TRBJ2-3 TRBD2 TRBV6-5 - TGTGCCAGCAGTTACGTAGCGGGAGCCCCAGATACGCAGTATTTT CASSYVAGAPDTQYF
TRBJ1-2 - TRBV5-1 - TGCGCCAGCACAGAAAATACTAACTATGGCTACACCTTC CASTENTNYGYTF
TRBJ2-3 - TRBV10-2 - TGCGCCAGCAGCCCCCAGCTAGTAAAAGGAGATACGCAGTATTTT CASSPQLVKGDTQYF
TRBJ2-3 TRBD2 TRBV7-3 - TGTGCCAGCAGCCTGACGACTAGCGGGAGTTTGGATACGCAGTATTTT CASSLTTSGSLDTQYF
TRBJ2-3 TRBD1 TRBV11-2 once TGTGCCAGCAGCACCAAGTCCGGGACAGGGGCACAGTATTTT CASSTKSGTGAQYF
TRBJ1-1 - TRBV6-5 medium-sized TGTGCCAGCAGACTGAACACTGAAGCTTTCTTT CASRLNTEAFF